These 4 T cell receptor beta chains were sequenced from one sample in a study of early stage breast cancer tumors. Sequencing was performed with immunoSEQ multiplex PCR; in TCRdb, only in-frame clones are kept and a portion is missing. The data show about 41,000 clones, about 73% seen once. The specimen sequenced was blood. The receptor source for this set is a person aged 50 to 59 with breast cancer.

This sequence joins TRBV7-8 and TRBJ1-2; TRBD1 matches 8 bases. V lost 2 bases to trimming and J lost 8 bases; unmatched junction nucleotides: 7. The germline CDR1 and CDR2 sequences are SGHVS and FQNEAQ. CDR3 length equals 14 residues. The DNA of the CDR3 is TGTGCCAGCAGCTTACCACAGGGGGAAGGCGGCTACACCTTC. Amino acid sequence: CASSLPQGEGGYTF. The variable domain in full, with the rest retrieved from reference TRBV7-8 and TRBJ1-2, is GAGVSQSPRYKVAKRGQDVALRCDPISGHVSLFWYQQALGQGPEFLTYFQNEAQLDKSGLPSDRFFAERPEGSVSTLKIQRTQQEDSAVYLCASSLPQGEGGYTFGSGTRLTVV.

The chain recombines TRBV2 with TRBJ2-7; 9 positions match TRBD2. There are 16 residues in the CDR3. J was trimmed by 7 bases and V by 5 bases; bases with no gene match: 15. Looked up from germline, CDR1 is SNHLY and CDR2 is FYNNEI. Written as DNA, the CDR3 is TGTGCCAGCAGTAGGGATAGCGGGGGTTCCTCGTGGGAGCAGTACGTC. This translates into CASSRDSGGSSWEQYV.

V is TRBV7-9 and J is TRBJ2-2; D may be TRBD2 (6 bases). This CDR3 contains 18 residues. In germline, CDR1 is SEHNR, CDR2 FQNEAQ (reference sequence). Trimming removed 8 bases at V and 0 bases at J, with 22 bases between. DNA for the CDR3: TGTGCCAGCGCCTACGGGGCCGGTGGCGGGGCGAACACCGGGGAGCTGTTTTTT. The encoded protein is CASAYGAGGGANTGELFF. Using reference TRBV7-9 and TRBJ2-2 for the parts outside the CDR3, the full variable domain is DTGVSQNPRHKITKRGQNVTFRCDPISEHNRLYWYRQTLGQGPEFLTYFQNEAQLEKSRLLSDRFSAERPKGSFSTLEIQRTEQGDSAMYLCASAYGAGGGANTGELFFGEGSRLTVL.

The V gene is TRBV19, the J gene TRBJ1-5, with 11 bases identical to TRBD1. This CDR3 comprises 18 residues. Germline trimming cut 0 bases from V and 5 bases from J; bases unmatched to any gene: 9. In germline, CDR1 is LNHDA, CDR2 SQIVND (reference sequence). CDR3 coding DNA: TGTGCCAGTAGTATAGATCTCCCGGGACAGGGGGGGGATCAGCCCCAGCATTTT. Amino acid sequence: CASSIDLPGQGGDQPQHF.